This TCR beta chain was observed in a study of T-cell reconstitution after alpha-beta-depleted transplantation in children. Of note for this clonotype: The antigen remains unidentified.

Unique molecular identifiers were used to barcode this TCRbeta library. TCRdb redid the calling of the PCR reads with MiXCR, one entry per CDR3 protein. The sample has 700,000 or so distinct CDR3 sequences, around 14% seen once. General observations from the study: After transplant, high TCRbeta diversity at day 60 in some patients arose from surviving recipient T cells and thymic progenitors. Several hundred expanded graft clones reportedly were the source of alpha-beta T cells about two months after transplant. T-cell counts and diversity at one year post-transplant came mainly from newly produced T cells.

The CDR3 sequence is 15 residues long. V trimming: 1 base; J trimming: 6 bases; junction bases outside the gene matches: 4. Looked up from germline, CDR1 is SGHTA and CDR2 is FQGTGA. The sequence was obtained from a girl aged 2-10 years with congenital amegakaryocytic thrombocytopenia, due to receive a stem cell transplant. The chain recombines TRBV7-3 with TRBJ2-1, with 9 nucleotides matching TRBD2. The material sequenced was PBMCs, taken before TCRalphabeta/CD19-depleted stem cell transplant. CDR3 residues: CASSLRIAGANEQFF. The CDR3 nucleotides are TGTGCCAGCAGCTTAAGGATAGCGGGAGCCAATGAGCAGTTCTTC.